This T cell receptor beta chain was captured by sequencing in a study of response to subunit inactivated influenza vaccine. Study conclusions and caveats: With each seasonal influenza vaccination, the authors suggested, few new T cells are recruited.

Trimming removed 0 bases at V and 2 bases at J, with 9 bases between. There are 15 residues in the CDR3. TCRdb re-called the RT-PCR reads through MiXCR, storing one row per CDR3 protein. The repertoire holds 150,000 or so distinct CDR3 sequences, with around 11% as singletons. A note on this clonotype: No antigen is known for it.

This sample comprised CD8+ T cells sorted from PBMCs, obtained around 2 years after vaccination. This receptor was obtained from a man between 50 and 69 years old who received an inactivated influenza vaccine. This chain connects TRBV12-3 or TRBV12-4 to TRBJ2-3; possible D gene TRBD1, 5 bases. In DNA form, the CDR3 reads TGTGCCAGCAGTTTAGCCAGGGTCCTCACAGATACGCAGTATTTT. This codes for CASSLARVLTDTQYF.